This TCR beta chain was recorded in a study of OX40 agonist ivuxolimab in advanced cancers. The length of the CDR3 is 14 residues. V gave up 4 bases and J gave up 0 bases, with 10 bases separating them. The V gene's germline CDR1 is SQVTM and CDR2 ANQGSEA. Only in-frame clones appear in the TCRdb table, and some are missing; sequencing was by immunoSEQ multiplex PCR. Of some 100,000 clones detected, 90% appear once; the ten largest clones hold 0.31%. The receptor was isolated from an adult with an advanced solid tumor such as melanoma, head and neck, liver or kidney cancer. This specimen was CD4+ or CD8+ T cells sorted from blood, taken in a trial of the OX40 agonist ivuxolimab. This chain uses TRBV29-1 with TRBJ1-3; the D gene is possibly TRBD1 (5 bases). The CDR3 protein is CSVVQGFSGNTIYF. The DNA for the CDR3 is TGCAGCGTTGTCCAGGGTTTCTCTGGAAACACCATATATTTT.